This paragraph reports one T cell receptor (beta chain). This entry is derived from a study of radiation and T cells in renal cell carcinoma. Time point described: blood 4 weeks post-SBRT, at nephrectomy. The treatment: 15 Gy SBRT to primary tumor, nephrectomy 4 weeks later. The CDR3 has 14 residues. Trimming removed 4 bases from V and 2 bases from J; junction bases left unmatched: 1. Germline assignment: CDR1 KGHSH and CDR2 LQKENI. Profiled with immunoSEQ multiplex PCR; TCRdb holds only in-frame clones, not every one. The table has over 90,000 clones, more than 65% seen once. The chain joins TRBV18 to TRBJ1-3; 8 positions agree with TRBD1. This TCR came from a man aged 60 to 75 with renal cell carcinoma. The material was blood, obtained from a patient whose treatment included radiotherapy and nephrectomy. CDR3 region: CASSLTGAGNTIYF. The CDR3 coding sequence is TGTGCCAGCTCACTGACAGGGGCTGGAAACACCATATATTTT.